This T cell receptor beta chain was retrieved from a study of blood T cells in healthy people across ages. Through a sample-barcoded 5' primer and a J-beta primer mix, a second PCR was run for roughly 6 to 11 cycles. TCRdb reanalysed the 5' RACE reads using MiXCR and keeps one entry per CDR3 protein. The sample consists of approximately 1,000,000 distinct CDR3 sequences, under 45% of them appearing once. The sequence was obtained from a woman aged 55-69 years in good health. Sample: blood.

DNA of the CDR3: TGTGCCAGCAACCCCCTAGCGGTCTCCTACGAGCAGTACTTC. Its translation: CASNPLAVSYEQYF. This chain links TRBV21-1 with TRBJ2-7; TRBD2, the table's D call, lacks a check against the DNA. TRBV21-1 is an annotated pseudogene. This CDR3 is built from 14 residues.